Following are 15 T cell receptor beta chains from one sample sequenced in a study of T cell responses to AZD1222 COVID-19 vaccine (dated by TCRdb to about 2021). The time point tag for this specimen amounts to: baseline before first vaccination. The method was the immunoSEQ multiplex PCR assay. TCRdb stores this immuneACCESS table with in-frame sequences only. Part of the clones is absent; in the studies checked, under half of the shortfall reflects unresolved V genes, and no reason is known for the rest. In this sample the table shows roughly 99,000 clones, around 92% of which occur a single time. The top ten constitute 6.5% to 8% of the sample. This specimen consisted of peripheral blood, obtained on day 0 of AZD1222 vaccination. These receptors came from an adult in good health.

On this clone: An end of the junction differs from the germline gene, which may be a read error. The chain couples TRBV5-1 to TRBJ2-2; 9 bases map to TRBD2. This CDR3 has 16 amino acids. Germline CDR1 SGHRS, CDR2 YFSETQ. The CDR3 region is CASGFAGGRNTGELFF. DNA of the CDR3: TGCGCCAGCGGGTTTGCGGGAGGGAGGAACACTGGGGAGCTGTTTTTT.

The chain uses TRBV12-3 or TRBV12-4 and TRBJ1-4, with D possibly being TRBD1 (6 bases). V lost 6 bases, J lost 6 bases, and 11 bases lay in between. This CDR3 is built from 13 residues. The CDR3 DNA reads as TGTGCCAGCAGCACCGGGACATATGAAAAACTGTTTTTT. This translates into CASSTGTYEKLFF.

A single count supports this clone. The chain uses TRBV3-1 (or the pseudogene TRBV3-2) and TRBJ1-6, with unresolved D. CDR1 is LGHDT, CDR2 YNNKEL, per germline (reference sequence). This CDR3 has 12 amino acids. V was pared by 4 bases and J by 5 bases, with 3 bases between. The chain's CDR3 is CASSPNNSPLHF. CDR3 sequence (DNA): TGTGCCAGCAGCCCCAATAATTCACCCCTCCACTTT.

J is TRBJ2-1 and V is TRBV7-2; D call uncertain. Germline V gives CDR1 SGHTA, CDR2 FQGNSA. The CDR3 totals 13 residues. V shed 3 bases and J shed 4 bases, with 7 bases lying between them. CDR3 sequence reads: CASSFGVYNEQFF. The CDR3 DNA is TGTGCCAGCAGCTTTGGGGTGTACAATGAGCAGTTCTTC.

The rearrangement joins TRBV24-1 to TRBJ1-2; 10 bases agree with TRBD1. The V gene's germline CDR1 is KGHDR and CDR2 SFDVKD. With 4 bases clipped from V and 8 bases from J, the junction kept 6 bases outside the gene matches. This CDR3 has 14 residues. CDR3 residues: CATSERGTGDGYTF. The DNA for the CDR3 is TGTGCCACCAGTGAGCGAGGGACAGGGGACGGCTACACCTTC.

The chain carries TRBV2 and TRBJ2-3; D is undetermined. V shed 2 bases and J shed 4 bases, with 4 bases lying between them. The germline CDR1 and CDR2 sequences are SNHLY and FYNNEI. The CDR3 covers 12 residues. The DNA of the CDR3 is TGTGCCAGCAGTGAAACCGCAGATACGCAGTATTTT. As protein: CASSETADTQYF.

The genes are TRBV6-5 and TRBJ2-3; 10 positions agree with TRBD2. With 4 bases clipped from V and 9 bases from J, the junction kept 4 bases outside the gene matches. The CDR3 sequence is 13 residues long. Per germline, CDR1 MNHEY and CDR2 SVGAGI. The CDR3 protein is CASSFGLAATQYF. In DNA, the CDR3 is TGTGCCAGCAGTTTCGGACTAGCGGCAACGCAGTATTTT.

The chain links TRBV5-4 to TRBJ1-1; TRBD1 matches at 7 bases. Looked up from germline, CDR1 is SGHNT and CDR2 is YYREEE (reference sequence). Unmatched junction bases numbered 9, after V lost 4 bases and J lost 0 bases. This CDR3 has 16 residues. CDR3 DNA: TGTGCCAGCAGCCTGCCGGGACAGCGGATGAACACTGAAGCTTTCTTT. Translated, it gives CASSLPGQRMNTEAFF. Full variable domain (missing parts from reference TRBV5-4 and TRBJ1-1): ETGVTQSPTHLIKTRGQQVTLRCSSQSGHNTVSWYQQALGQGPQFIFQYYREEENGRGNFPPRFSGLQFPNYSSELNVNALELDDSALYLCASSLPGQRMNTEAFFGQGTRLTVV.

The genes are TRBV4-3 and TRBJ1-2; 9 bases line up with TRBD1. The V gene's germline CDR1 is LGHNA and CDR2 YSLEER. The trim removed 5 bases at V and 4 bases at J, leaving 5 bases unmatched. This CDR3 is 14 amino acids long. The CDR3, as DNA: TGCGCCAGCAGCGCCCGGGACAGGGCCTATGGCTACACCTTC. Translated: CASSARDRAYGYTF.

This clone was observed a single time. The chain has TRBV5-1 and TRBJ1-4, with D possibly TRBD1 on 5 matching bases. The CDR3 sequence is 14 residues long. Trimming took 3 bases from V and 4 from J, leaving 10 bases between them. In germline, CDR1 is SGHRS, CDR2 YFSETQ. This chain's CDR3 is CASSSEGINEKLFF. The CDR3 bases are TGCGCCAGCAGCTCGGAGGGGATTAATGAAAAACTGTTTTTT.

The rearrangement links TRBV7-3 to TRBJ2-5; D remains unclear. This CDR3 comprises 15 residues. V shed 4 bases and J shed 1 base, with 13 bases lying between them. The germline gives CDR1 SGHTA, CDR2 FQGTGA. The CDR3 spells CASSSPRLGQETQYF. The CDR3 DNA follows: TGTGCCAGCAGCTCCCCCCGGCTGGGCCAAGAGACCCAGTACTTC.

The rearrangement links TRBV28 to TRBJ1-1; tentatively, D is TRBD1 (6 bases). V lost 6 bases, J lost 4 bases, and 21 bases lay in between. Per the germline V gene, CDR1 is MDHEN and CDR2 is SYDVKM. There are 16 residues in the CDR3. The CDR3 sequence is CASRSGQGGTGTEAFF. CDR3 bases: TGTGCCAGCAGATCAGGACAAGGGGGGACGGGCACTGAAGCTTTCTTT.

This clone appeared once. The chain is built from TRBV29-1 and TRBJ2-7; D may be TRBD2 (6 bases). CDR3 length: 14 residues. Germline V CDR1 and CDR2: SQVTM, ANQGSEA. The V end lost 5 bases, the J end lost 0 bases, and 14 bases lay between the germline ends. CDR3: CSVSGAYSSYEQYF. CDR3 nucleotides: TGCAGCGTTTCGGGAGCGTACAGCTCCTACGAGCAGTACTTC.

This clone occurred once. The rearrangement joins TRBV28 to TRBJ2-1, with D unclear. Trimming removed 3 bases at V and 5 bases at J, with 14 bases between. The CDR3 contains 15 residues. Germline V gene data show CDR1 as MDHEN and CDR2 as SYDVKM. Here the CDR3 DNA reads TGTGCCAGCAGTTTCGGCGGACGACGCAACAATGAGCAGTTCTTC. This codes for CASSFGGRRNNEQFF. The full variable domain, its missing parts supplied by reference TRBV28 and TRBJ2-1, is DVKVTQSSRYLVKRTGEKVFLECVQDMDHENMFWYRQDPGLGLRLIYFSYDVKMKEKGDIPEGYSVSREKKERFSLILESASTNQTSMYLCASSFGGRRNNEQFFGPGTRLTVL.

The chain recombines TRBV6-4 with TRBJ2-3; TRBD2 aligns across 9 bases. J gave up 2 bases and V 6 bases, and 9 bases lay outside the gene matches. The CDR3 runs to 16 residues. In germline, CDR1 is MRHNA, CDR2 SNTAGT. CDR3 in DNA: TGTGCCAGCAGCGACCAGACTAGCGGAAACACAGATACGCAGTATTTT. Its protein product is CASSDQTSGNTDTQYF.